The entry below describes one TCR beta chain. Germline assignment: CDR1 SGHAT and CDR2 FQNNGV. Germline trimming cut 0 bases from V and 4 bases from J; bases unmatched to any gene: 11. The CDR3 is made up of 18 amino acids. Data came from immunoSEQ multiplex PCR; TCRdb stores just in-frame clones and leaves some out. The repertoire holds about 43,000 clones, with 95% as singletons. These data originate in a study of T cells in tuberculosis. At the level of the study: IGRA-negative adolescents, IGRA-positive adolescents with latent tuberculosis and adults with active tuberculosis formed this South African cohort.

Adolescents were screened for latent TB by skin test and IGRA. The sample consisted of PBMCs. This chain connects TRBV11-2 to TRBJ2-1; 8 positions match TRBD2. This sequence was found in a donor aged 10-35 years with latent tuberculosis or without tuberculosis infection. In DNA, the CDR3 is TGTGCCAGCAGCTTAGACAACCGGTGGAGCGGGAGATACAATGAGCAGTTCTTC. Amino acid sequence: CASSLDNRWSGRYNEQFF.